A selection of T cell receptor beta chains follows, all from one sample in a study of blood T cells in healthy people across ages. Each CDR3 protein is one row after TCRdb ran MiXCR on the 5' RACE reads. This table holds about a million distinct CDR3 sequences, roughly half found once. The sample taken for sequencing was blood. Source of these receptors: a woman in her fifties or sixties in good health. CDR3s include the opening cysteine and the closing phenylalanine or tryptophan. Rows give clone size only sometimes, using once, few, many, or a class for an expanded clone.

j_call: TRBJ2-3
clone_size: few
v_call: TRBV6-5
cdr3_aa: CASSRSNRHRDTQYF

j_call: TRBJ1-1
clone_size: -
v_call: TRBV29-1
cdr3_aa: CSVGPSRGTEAFF

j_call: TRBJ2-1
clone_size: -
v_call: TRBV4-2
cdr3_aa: CASSQDPSGGNEQFF

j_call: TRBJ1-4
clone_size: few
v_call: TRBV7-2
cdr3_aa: CASSLRDSFYEKLFF

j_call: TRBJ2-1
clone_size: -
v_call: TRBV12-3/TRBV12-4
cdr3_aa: CASSSRTSGYNGQFF

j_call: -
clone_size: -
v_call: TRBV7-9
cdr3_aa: CTSSLQAGPETQYF

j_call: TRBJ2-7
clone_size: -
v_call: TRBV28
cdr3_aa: CASRNFTGTYEQYF

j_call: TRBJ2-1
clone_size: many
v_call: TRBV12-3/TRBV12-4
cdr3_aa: CASSLSGGRDNNQQFF

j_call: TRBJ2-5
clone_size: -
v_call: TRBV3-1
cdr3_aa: CASSPREGVKETQYF

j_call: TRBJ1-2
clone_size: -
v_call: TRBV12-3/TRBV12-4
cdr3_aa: CASSLWTGANYGYTF

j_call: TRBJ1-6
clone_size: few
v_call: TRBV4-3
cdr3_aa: CASSQVGQKGPPLHF

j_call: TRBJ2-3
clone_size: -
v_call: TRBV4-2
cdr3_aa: CASSQATTSGRNNAAQYF

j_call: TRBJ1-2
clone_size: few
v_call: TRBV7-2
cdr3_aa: CASSLPGGGNYGYTF

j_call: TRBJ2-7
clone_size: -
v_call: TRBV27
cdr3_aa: CASSLNLLGDEQYF

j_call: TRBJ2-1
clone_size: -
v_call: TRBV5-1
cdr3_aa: CASSGDTPYNEQFF

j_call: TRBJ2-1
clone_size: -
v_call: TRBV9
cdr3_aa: CASRGLAEEGEQFF

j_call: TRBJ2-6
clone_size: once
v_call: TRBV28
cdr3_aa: CASYPGGSGANVLTF

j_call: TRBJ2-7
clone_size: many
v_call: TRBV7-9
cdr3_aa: CASSFPTSGSDEQYF

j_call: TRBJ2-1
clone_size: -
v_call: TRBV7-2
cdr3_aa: CASSLQAGVPFF